Listed here are 4 T cell receptor beta chains from one sample, sequenced in a study of OX40 agonist ivuxolimab in advanced cancers. Using immunoSEQ multiplex PCR, the repertoire was profiled, and TCRdb retains in-frame clones only, with some absent. The data contain roughly 62,000 clones, roughly 84% of them singletons. Sequences were derived from CD4+ or CD8+ T cells sorted from blood, sampled in a trial of the OX40 agonist ivuxolimab. These receptors all stem from an adult with an advanced solid tumor such as melanoma, head and neck, liver or kidney cancer.

The chain carries TRBV6-6 and TRBJ2-3; the D is unclear. CDR1 is MNHNY, CDR2 SVGAGI, per germline (reference sequence). Trimming removed 5 bases from V and 1 base from J, with 1 base in between. CDR3 size: 11 residues. The CDR3 is CASSRTDTQYF. In nucleotides, the CDR3 is TGTGCCAGCAGTCGCACAGATACGCAGTATTTT.

This clone was seen only a few times. This same CDR3 is encoded by further DNA sequences in the sample. The chain links TRBV27 to TRBJ1-1; D is unresolved. The CDR3 is 12 amino acids. CDR1 MNHEY and CDR2 SMNVEV come from the germline V gene (reference sequence). The ends were cut back, 3 bases at V and 4 bases at J, with 6 bases in the middle. The CDR3 is CASSFLGTEAFF. The CDR3 DNA reads TGTGCCAGCAGTTTTCTCGGCACTGAAGCTTTCTTT.

The chain employs TRBV7-9 and TRBJ2-2; 7 nucleotides agree with TRBD2. With V trimmed by 5 bases and J by 3 bases, 3 bases remained unmatched. The CDR3 contains 14 residues. The germline V gene has CDR1 SEHNR and CDR2 FQNEAQ (reference sequence). In DNA, the CDR3 is TGTGCCAGCAGCAGTAGCGGGTACACCGGGGAGCTGTTTTTT. This codes for CASSSSGYTGELFF. Using reference TRBV7-9 and TRBJ2-2 for the parts outside the CDR3, the full variable domain is DTGVSQNPRHKITKRGQNVTFRCDPISEHNRLYWYRQTLGQGPEFLTYFQNEAQLEKSRLLSDRFSAERPKGSFSTLEIQRTEQGDSAMYLCASSSSGYTGELFFGEGSRLTVL.

The chain has TRBV4-2 and TRBJ1-3, with no clear D. From germline, CDR1 is LGHNA and CDR2 YNFKEQ. The germline V and J ends were trimmed by 0 bases and 0 bases, with 6 bases remaining between them. The CDR3 sequence is 15 residues long. The CDR3 sequence is CASSQDRNSGNTIYF. CDR3 bases: TGTGCCAGCAGCCAAGACAGGAACTCTGGAAACACCATATATTTT.